What follows are 13 T cell receptor beta chains derived from one specimen sequenced in a study of cytomegalovirus exposure and HLA in healthy donors. 13 Jbeta primers and 60 Vbeta primers were used for the PCR. Sequenced by immunoSEQ multiplex PCR; TCRdb stores in-frame clones only, minus some. The sample has 150,000 to 200,000 clones; roughly 73% are singletons. What was sequenced was PBMCs. These receptors were collected from a woman in her 30s in good health and CMV-seronegative.

This clone was observed a single time. The chain is built from TRBV27 and TRBJ1-2; TRBD1 matches 7 bases. Trimming cost V 7 bases and J 0 bases; bases outside gene matches: 5. This CDR3 has 14 amino acids. From germline, CDR1 is MNHEY and CDR2 SMNVEV (reference sequence). The CDR3 region has the DNA TGTGCCAGCAACCCCAGGGGGGCTAACTATGGCTACACCTTC. This codes for CASNPRGANYGYTF.

This clone turned up a few times. The chain carries TRBV11-2 and TRBJ2-1, with D perhaps matching TRBD1 (7 bases). From germline, CDR1 is SGHAT and CDR2 FQNNGV. V was clipped by 1 base and J by 4 bases, with 14 bases between them. The CDR3 runs to 16 residues. In DNA, the CDR3 is TGTGCCAGCAGCTTAGGTGGCCAGGGGGGTTACAATGAGCAGTTCTTC. Its translation is CASSLGGQGGYNEQFF. The full variable domain, its missing parts supplied by reference TRBV11-2 and TRBJ2-1, is EAGVAQSPRYKIIEKRQSVAFWCNPISGHATLYWYQQILGQGPKLLIQFQNNGVVDDSQLPKDRFSAERLKGVDSTLKIQPAKLEDSAVYLCASSLGGQGGYNEQFFGPGTRLTVL.

The V and J genes are TRBV7-6 and TRBJ1-2; 8 bases line up with TRBD1. Per germline, CDR1 SGHVS and CDR2 FNYEAQ. J gave up 3 bases and V 5 bases, and 11 bases lay outside the gene matches. The CDR3 runs 16 residues. The CDR3 coding sequence is TGTGCCAGCAGCCCCGGCCCTGGACAGGGTCACTATGGCTACACCTTC. Residues: CASSPGPGQGHYGYTF.

This chain connects TRBV30 to TRBJ2-4; 8 bases fit TRBD1. V lost 5 bases and J lost 4; bases outside the gene matches: 4. The V gene's germline CDR1 is GTSNPN and CDR2 SVGIG (reference sequence). CDR3 length equals 13 residues. Here the CDR3 DNA reads TGTGCCTGGGTAGGACAGGGTAAAAACATTCAGTACTTC. Its protein is CAWVGQGKNIQYF. The full variable domain, with the rest looked up from reference TRBV30 and TRBJ2-4, is SQTIHQWPATLVQPVGSPLSLECTVEGTSNPNLYWYRQAAGRGLQLLFYSVGIGQISSEVPQNLSASRPQDRQFILSSKKLLLSDSGFYLCAWVGQGKNIQYFGAGTRLSVL.

J is TRBJ1-2 and V is TRBV7-2; 8 bases fit TRBD1. This CDR3 comprises 14 residues. Looked up from germline, CDR1 is SGHTA and CDR2 is FQGNSA. Unmatched junction bases numbered 6, after V lost 4 bases and J lost 5 bases. In DNA form, the CDR3 reads TGTGCCAGCAGCTACAGGACAGGGAAGTATGGCTACACCTTC. As protein: CASSYRTGKYGYTF.

This chain uses TRBV4-1 with TRBJ1-1; tentative D call: TRBD1 (6 bases). With 11 bases removed from V and 3 bases from J, the gap between germline ends came to 16 bases. The CDR3 spans 13 residues. CDR1 and CDR2 from the germline V gene are MGHRA and YSYEKL. The CDR3 sequence is CAVPDRPYTEAFF. CDR3 nucleotides: TGCGCCGTCCCTGACAGGCCTTACACTGAAGCTTTCTTT.

This clone turned up a few times. The chain recombines TRBV5-1 with TRBJ2-1, with 7 bases aligning to TRBD2. Germline V gene data show CDR1 as SGHRS and CDR2 as YFSETQ. The V and J ends lost 4 bases and 5 bases, in that order; junction bases with no gene match: 15. This CDR3 is 17 amino acids long. CDR3 sequence reads: CASSPPISSGPHNEQFF. The CDR3 region has the DNA TGCGCCAGCAGCCCCCCTATCTCTAGCGGTCCACACAATGAGCAGTTCTTC. Full variable domain (outside the CDR3, taken from reference TRBV5-1 and TRBJ2-1): KAGVTQTPRYLIKTRGQQVTLSCSPISGHRSVSWYQQTPGQGLQFLFEYFSETQRNKGNFPGRFSGRQFSNSRSEMNVSTLELGDSALYLCASSPPISSGPHNEQFFGPGTRLTVL.

This clone was observed many times. The CDR3 loop is CASSQDRQGAWEKLFF. CDR3 in DNA: TGCGCCAGCAGCCAAGATCGACAGGGGGCTTGGGAAAAACTGTTTTTT. The rearrangement joins TRBV4-3 to TRBJ1-4; 10 nucleotides align to TRBD1. The ends lost 0 bases at V and 8 bases at J; junction bases unmatched: 6. Germline V gene data show CDR1 as LGHNA and CDR2 as YSLEER. The CDR3 sequence is 16 residues long.

The chain joins TRBV7-6 to TRBJ1-4; 11 bases map to TRBD1. Germline V lookup: CDR1 SGHVS, CDR2 FNYEAQ. The CDR3 extends over 15 amino acids. V was pared by 3 bases and J by 8 bases, with 5 bases of the junction left unmatched. As DNA, the CDR3 is TGTGCCAGCAGCTTCTCCGGGACAGGGGGGGAAAAACTGTTTTTT. Protein product: CASSFSGTGGEKLFF.

In DNA form, the CDR3 reads TGCAGCGCCCGGACTAGCGGGAGAGGGGCGGAGACCCAGTACTTC. Translation gives CSARTSGRGAETQYF. V usage is TRBV29-1 and J usage is TRBJ2-5, with 13 positions matching TRBD2. Germline CDR1 is SQVTM and CDR2 is ANQGSEA. Losses at the gene ends were 7 bases for V and 5 bases for J; bases not matched to a gene: 10. The CDR3 has 15 amino acids.

The chain combines TRBV11-2 with TRBJ2-3, with TRBD2 matching over 12 bases. CDR3 length: 18 residues. Germline assignment: CDR1 SGHAT and CDR2 FQNNGV. V lost 1 base, J lost 1 base, and 6 bases stayed unmatched. DNA of the CDR3: TGTGCCAGCAGCTTAGGCGGACTAGCGGGATTGGGCACAGATACGCAGTATTTT. Protein product: CASSLGGLAGLGTDTQYF.

The chain combines TRBV18 with TRBJ2-5, with 9 bases identical to TRBD2. J lost 3 bases, V lost 5 bases, and 4 bases had no gene match. The CDR3 extends over 14 amino acids. Germline CDR1 and CDR2: KGHSH and LQKENI. The chain's CDR3 is CASSSSGTKETQYF. The CDR3 region has the DNA TGTGCCAGCTCATCTAGCGGGACGAAAGAGACCCAGTACTTC.

The chain carries TRBV5-1 and TRBJ2-2; D gene ambiguous. Germline V gene sequence: CDR1 SGHRS, CDR2 YFSETQ. This CDR3 comprises 14 residues. Trimming removed 0 bases at V and 1 base at J, with 4 bases between. The CDR3 is CASSLDGNTGELFF. CDR3 nucleotide sequence: TGCGCCAGCAGCTTGGACGGGAACACCGGGGAGCTGTTTTTT.